Presented here are 30 T cell receptor beta chains from one specimen sequenced in a study of shared clonotypes between healthy human individuals. Sequencing was performed with immunoSEQ multiplex PCR; in TCRdb, only in-frame clones are kept and a portion is missing. Among approximately 720,000 clones listed, 92% were seen once. CD45RO-negative CD8 cells positively selected for CCR7 made up the naive population, which excluded terminally differentiated effector memory CD45RA+ cells. Sequencing used naive CD8+ T cells sorted from blood. These receptors came from a man aged 30-40 years in good health.

The chain combines TRBV19 with TRBJ2-5, with unresolved D. V shed 1 base and J shed 2 bases, with 8 bases lying between them. The CDR3 consists of 14 residues. Germline loops: CDR1 LNHDA, CDR2 SQIVND (reference sequence). The CDR3 loop is CASSIVAEQETQYF. The CDR3 DNA is TGTGCCAGTAGTATAGTGGCAGAACAAGAGACCCAGTACTTC.

The rearrangement uses TRBV4-1 and TRBJ2-1; 7 nucleotides line up with TRBD2. The CDR3 runs to 15 residues. The junction had 8 bases not matched to a gene; V was cut back by 1 base and J by 8 bases. The germline gives CDR1 MGHRA, CDR2 YSYEKL. DNA of the CDR3: TGCGCCAGCAGCCAAGGGCAGCGGGAAGTGGATGAGCAGTTCTTC. Its protein product is CASSQGQREVDEQFF.

The chain combines TRBV10-3 with TRBJ2-7; TRBD2 matches at 13 bases. This CDR3 region has 16 residues. CDR1 is ENHRY, CDR2 SYGVKD, per germline. The junction had 5 bases not matched to a gene; V was cut back by 2 bases and J by 4 bases. The CDR3 is CAISEGGTSGIYEQYF. CDR3 DNA sequence: TGTGCCATCAGTGAGGGGGGGACTAGCGGGATATACGAGCAGTACTTC.

This clone was found many times. This sequence joins TRBV11-2 and TRBJ2-1; TRBD2 is a possible D gene (6 bases). V was trimmed by 5 bases and J by 10 bases, leaving 21 bases between them. CDR1 is SGHAT and CDR2 is FQNNGV in the germline V gene. The CDR3 sequence is 15 residues long. CDR3: CASSDSGLFSGEQFF. DNA of the CDR3: TGTGCCAGCAGCGATTCGGGACTCTTCTCCGGGGAGCAGTTCTTC. The full variable domain, its missing parts supplied by reference TRBV11-2 and TRBJ2-1, is EAGVAQSPRYKIIEKRQSVAFWCNPISGHATLYWYQQILGQGPKLLIQFQNNGVVDDSQLPKDRFSAERLKGVDSTLKIQPAKLEDSAVYLCASSDSGLFSGEQFFGPGTRLTVL.

The chain is built from TRBV23-1 and TRBJ2-3; tentative D call: TRBD1 (6 bases). TRBV23-1 is filed as an ORF, its function uncertain. The CDR3 is 17 amino acids. The V gene lost 6 bases and the J gene lost 1 base, with 20 bases spanning the gap. CDR3 DNA sequence: TGCGCCAGCAGCCACGTTAGACCCAGGACAGGCACAGATACGCAGTATTTT. Translated: CASSHVRPRTGTDTQYF.

The chain combines TRBV27 with TRBJ2-7; D ambiguous. V lost 7 bases and J 3 bases, leaving 10 bases between the germline ends. The CDR3 has 12 residues. Germline V lookup: CDR1 MNHEY, CDR2 SMNVEV (reference sequence). The CDR3 nucleotides are TGTGCCAGCATTGGCAACCTCTACGAGCAGTACTTC. Its translation: CASIGNLYEQYF.

V usage is TRBV7-9 and J usage is TRBJ1-1; TRBD1 is a possible D gene (5 bases). The germline V gene encodes CDR1 SEHNR and CDR2 FQNEAQ (reference sequence). The V end lost 4 bases, the J end lost 0 bases, and 12 bases lay between the germline ends. The CDR3 covers 15 residues. CDR3 sequence (DNA): TGTGCCAGCAGCTCCGTGGGGGGGTTGAACACTGAAGCTTTCTTT. It translates to CASSSVGGLNTEAFF.

The chain recombines TRBV6-4 with TRBJ2-3; D could derive from TRBD1 or TRBD2 (6 bases each). CDR3 length: 14 amino acids. V dropped 3 bases and J dropped 2 bases, with 9 bases sitting between them. CDR1 is MRHNA and CDR2 is SNTAGT in the germline V gene. The CDR3 DNA is TGTGCCAGCAGTGAAAGGGGGGTCACAGATACGCAGTATTTT. Residues: CASSERGVTDTQYF.

This sequence joins TRBV7-9 and TRBJ2-7; D gene uncertain. CDR1 and CDR2 (germline): SEHNR, FQNEAQ (reference sequence). CDR3 length equals 12 residues. V lost 1 base to trimming and J lost 6 bases, with 7 bases between them. The CDR3 reads CASSLGSAEQYF. DNA of the CDR3: TGTGCCAGCAGCTTAGGATCTGCCGAGCAGTACTTC.

As DNA, the CDR3 is TGTGCCAGCAGCTCAGAAACCTACACTGAAGCTTTCTTT. Translated: CASSSETYTEAFF. The chain carries TRBV11-2 and TRBJ1-1; no firm D call. Germline lookup yields CDR1 SGHAT and CDR2 FQNNGV. V gave up 4 bases and J gave up 3 bases, with 9 bases separating them. CDR3 length: 13 residues.

This chain links TRBV9 with TRBJ2-3, with D possibly being TRBD2 (6 bases). The CDR3 is 15 residues long. The germline CDR1 and CDR2 sequences are SGDLS and YYNGEE. The germline V and J ends were trimmed by 0 bases and 2 bases, with 10 bases remaining between them. CDR3 nucleotides: TGTGCCAGCAGCGTAGGCGGGATCCCCACAGATACGCAGTATTTT. Translation gives CASSVGGIPTDTQYF. Full variable domain (remainder filled in from reference TRBV9 and TRBJ2-3): DSGVTQTPKHLITATGQRVTLRCSPRSGDLSVYWYQQSLDQGLQFLIQYYNGEERAKGNILERFSAQQFPDLHSELNLSSLELGDSALYFCASSVGGIPTDTQYFGPGTRLTVL.

Details on this clone: Distinct nucleotide sequences in the sample also encode this CDR3. The chain combines TRBV5-4 with TRBJ2-7, with 7 bases fitting TRBD2. The J segment lost 1 base and the V segment lost 3 bases, leaving 1 base of the junction unmatched. Germline CDR1 reads SGHNT; CDR2 reads YYREEE (reference sequence). This CDR3 is built from 13 residues. The CDR3: CASSWGGSYEQYF. CDR3 coding DNA: TGTGCCAGCAGCTGGGGGGGATCCTACGAGCAGTACTTC.

V and J are TRBV25-1 and TRBJ2-3; D is unclear. V was clipped by 1 base and J by 2 bases, with 16 bases between them. The germline gives CDR1 MGHDK, CDR2 SYGVNS. CDR3 length: 17 residues. The CDR3 loop is CASSESPMYRPTDTQYF. CDR3 coding DNA: TGTGCCAGCAGTGAATCACCAATGTACCGTCCCACAGATACGCAGTATTTT.

The CDR3 loop reads CSVLGLAGELFF. The CDR3 coding sequence is TGCAGCGTCCTCGGACTAGCTGGGGAGCTGTTTTTT. The rearrangement uses TRBV29-1 and TRBJ2-2, with 8 bases identical to TRBD2. In germline, CDR1 is SQVTM, CDR2 ANQGSEA. The CDR3 loop spans 12 amino acids. Trimming cost V 6 bases and J 8 bases; bases outside gene matches: 5.

J is TRBJ2-7 and V is TRBV7-2; 7 bases are shared with TRBD1. CDR3 size: 13 residues. Germline assignment: CDR1 SGHTA and CDR2 FQGNSA. After removal of 3 bases from V and 6 bases from J, the junction contained 5 bases not matched to a gene. The CDR3 nucleotides are TGTGCCAGCAGCTTCGAGGGGGCAGGCGAGCAGTACTTC. This gives the protein CASSFEGAGEQYF.

The V call is TRBV7-9, the J call TRBJ2-3; the D is unclear. The V end lost 1 base, the J end lost 0 bases, and 5 bases lay between the germline ends. Germline V gives CDR1 SEHNR, CDR2 FQNEAQ (reference sequence). This CDR3 comprises 14 residues. CDR3 protein: CASSLVVSTDTQYF. In DNA form, the CDR3 reads TGTGCCAGCAGCTTAGTCGTCAGCACAGATACGCAGTATTTT. The full variable domain, rest sourced from reference TRBV7-9 and TRBJ2-3, is DTGVSQNPRHKITKRGQNVTFRCDPISEHNRLYWYRQTLGQGPEFLTYFQNEAQLEKSRLLSDRFSAERPKGSFSTLEIQRTEQGDSAMYLCASSLVVSTDTQYFGPGTRLTVL.

The chain carries TRBV6-5 and TRBJ1-2; TRBD1 might be the D (6 bases). Germline V gene sequence: CDR1 MNHEY, CDR2 SVGAGI. The V end lost 5 bases, the J end lost 3 bases, and 7 bases lay between the germline ends. The CDR3 has 12 amino acids. CDR3: CASSRTDYGYTF. CDR3 bases: TGTGCCAGCAGTCGGACAGACTATGGCTACACCTTC.

In its sample, this clone was seen once. Other nucleotide sequences in the sample specify the same CDR3. The gene calls are TRBV15 and TRBJ1-1, with D unresolved. This CDR3 is built from 13 residues. Looked up from germline, CDR1 is LNHNV and CDR2 is YYDKDF (reference sequence). The V and J ends lost 0 bases and 5 bases respectively, with 7 bases between them. DNA for the CDR3: TGTGCCACCAGCAGAGATCGAGGTACTGAAGCTTTCTTT. It yields the protein CATSRDRGTEAFF.

Written as DNA, the CDR3 is TGTGCCAGCAGCAAAGCTCACAGGATTAACTATGGCTACACCTTC. Translating it yields CASSKAHRINYGYTF. The chain combines TRBV21-1 with TRBJ1-2; the table's D call, TRBD1, has no DNA check behind it. TRBV21-1 is reported as a pseudogene. The CDR3 extends over 15 amino acids.

The chain has TRBV19 and TRBJ1-5, with D unclear. CDR3 length equals 16 residues. Germline loops: CDR1 LNHDA, CDR2 SQIVND (reference sequence). The ends were cut back, 4 bases at V and 4 bases at J, with 17 bases in the middle. CDR3 amino acids: CASSSYLGQQNQPQHF. The CDR3 DNA reads TGTGCCAGTAGTAGTTACCTTGGGCAGCAAAATCAGCCCCAGCATTTT. The full variable domain, rest sourced from reference TRBV19 and TRBJ1-5, is DGGITQSPKYLFRKEGQNVTLSCEQNLNHDAMYWYRQDPGQGLRLIYYSQIVNDFQKGDIAEGYSVSREKKESFPLTVTSAQKNPTAFYLCASSSYLGQQNQPQHFGDGTRLSIL.

The V and J genes are TRBV6-5 and TRBJ2-7, with 9 positions matching TRBD1. V gave up 0 bases and J gave up 4 bases; unmatched junction bases: 4. CDR1 MNHEY and CDR2 SVGAGI come from the germline V gene. This CDR3 spans 15 amino acids. CDR3 region: CASSYSGTGTYEQYF. The CDR3 DNA follows: TGTGCCAGCAGTTACTCGGGGACAGGGACATACGAGCAGTACTTC.

The V and J genes are TRBV2 and TRBJ2-3, with 8 bases aligning to TRBD1. The V gene's germline CDR1 is SNHLY and CDR2 FYNNEI. This CDR3 comprises 17 residues. J gave up 0 bases and V 2 bases, and 7 bases lay outside the gene matches. CDR3 region: CASSERPGQVSTDTQYF. The CDR3 region has the DNA TGTGCCAGCAGTGAACGCCCGGGACAGGTTAGCACAGATACGCAGTATTTT.

The chain joins TRBV4-1 to TRBJ2-1; D ambiguous. The CDR3 contains 15 residues. Germline V gene data show CDR1 as MGHRA and CDR2 as YSYEKL. V was shortened by 3 bases and J by 0 bases, with 9 bases between the two germline ends. The CDR3 loop reads CASSQGQSSYNEQFF. The CDR3 DNA sequence: TGCGCCAGCAGCCAGGGTCAGAGCTCCTACAATGAGCAGTTCTTC.

The chain joins TRBV4-1 to TRBJ2-5; 9 bases line up with TRBD2. In germline, CDR1 is MGHRA, CDR2 YSYEKL. The CDR3 has 17 residues. V was clipped by 2 bases and J by 1 base; unmatched bases: 8. Written as DNA, the CDR3 is TGCGCCAGCAGCCAACAAGGAGCGGGAGGTGGCCAAGAGACCCAGTACTTC. This translates into CASSQQGAGGGQETQYF.

This chain uses TRBV4-3 with TRBJ2-7, with a tentative D call TRBD1 (7 bases). The CDR3 has 15 residues. V was pared by 1 base and J by 3 bases, with 13 bases between. Germline CDR1 and CDR2: LGHNA and YSLEER. The CDR3 protein is CASSQVGGGGYEQYF. CDR3 sequence (DNA): TGCGCCAGCAGCCAAGTAGGAGGGGGCGGCTACGAGCAGTACTTC.

The chain is built from TRBV5-1 and TRBJ2-1, with 12 bases aligning to TRBD2. The germline CDR1 and CDR2 sequences are SGHRS and YFSETQ. The V gene end was trimmed by 3 bases and the J gene end by 6 bases; junction bases not matched to a gene: 4. This CDR3 is built from 15 residues. The CDR3 region is CASSSGLAGPNEQFF. The CDR3 nucleotides read TGCGCCAGCAGCTCAGGACTAGCGGGACCCAATGAGCAGTTCTTC. The complete variable domain, with remaining parts taken from reference TRBV5-1 and TRBJ2-1, reads KAGVTQTPRYLIKTRGQQVTLSCSPISGHRSVSWYQQTPGQGLQFLFEYFSETQRNKGNFPGRFSGRQFSNSRSEMNVSTLELGDSALYLCASSSGLAGPNEQFFGPGTRLTVL.

The chain combines TRBV7-9 with TRBJ2-7; D possibly uses TRBD1 or TRBD2 (6 bases each). Germline-derived CDR1 and CDR2 are SEHNR and FQNEAQ (reference sequence). Between the trimmed V and J ends, which lost 5 bases and 3 bases, there was a span of 17 bases. The CDR3 totals 15 residues. Here the CDR3 reads CASSPWGAGIYEQYF. The CDR3 nucleotides read TGTGCCAGCAGCCCGTGGGGGGCGGGTATCTACGAGCAGTACTTC.

In DNA, the CDR3 is TGTGCCAGCAGCTCATCCGGGACTAGCGGGATCACAGATACGCAGTATTTT. Amino acids: CASSSSGTSGITDTQYF. J is TRBJ2-3 and V is TRBV7-8, with 13 bases aligning to TRBD2. The J segment lost 2 bases and the V segment lost 4 bases, leaving 6 bases of the junction unmatched. The CDR3 totals 17 residues. From germline, CDR1 is SGHVS and CDR2 FQNEAQ.

This clone has a handful of counts. The same CDR3 also results from other DNA sequences found in this sample. The gene calls are TRBV9 and TRBJ2-7, with 10 bases identical to TRBD2. V shed 0 bases, J shed 7 bases, and the junction held 7 bases outside the gene matches. The CDR3 runs 15 residues. Germline V gives CDR1 SGDLS, CDR2 YYNGEE. Here the CDR3 reads CASSVGLAGEDEQYF. The CDR3 bases are TGTGCCAGCAGCGTAGGCCTAGCGGGAGAAGATGAGCAGTACTTC.

The rearrangement links TRBV9 to TRBJ2-1, with D uncertain. Germline values: CDR1 SGDLS, CDR2 YYNGEE. The CDR3 is made up of 17 amino acids. V was cut by 0 bases and J by 0 bases, with 13 bases left in between. Written as DNA, the CDR3 is TGTGCCAGCAGCGTAGAGGGCACCCCGAGCTCCTACAATGAGCAGTTCTTC. Translation gives CASSVEGTPSSYNEQFF.